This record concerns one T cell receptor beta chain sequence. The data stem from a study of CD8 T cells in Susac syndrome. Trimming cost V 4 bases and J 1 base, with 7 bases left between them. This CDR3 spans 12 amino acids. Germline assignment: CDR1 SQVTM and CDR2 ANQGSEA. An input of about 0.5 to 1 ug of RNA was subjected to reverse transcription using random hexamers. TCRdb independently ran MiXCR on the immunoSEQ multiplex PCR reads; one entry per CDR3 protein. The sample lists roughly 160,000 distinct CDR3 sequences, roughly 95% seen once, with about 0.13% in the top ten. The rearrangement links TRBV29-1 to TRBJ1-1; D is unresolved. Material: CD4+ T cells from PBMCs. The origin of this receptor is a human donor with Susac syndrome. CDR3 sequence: CSVAEANTEAFF. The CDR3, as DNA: TGCAGCGTTGCTGAGGCGAACACTGAAGCTTTCTTT. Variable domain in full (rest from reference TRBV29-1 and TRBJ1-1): SAVISQKPSRDICQRGTSLTIQCQVDSQVTMMFWYRQQPGQSLTLIATANQGSEATYESGFVIDKFPISRPNLTFSTLTVSNMSPEDSSIYLCSVAEANTEAFFGQGTRLTVV.